The T cell receptor (beta chain) under discussion was sequenced for a study of T cells after yellow fever vaccination. This clonotype was counted a few times. One end of the junction does not line up with germline, which may come from a read error. TCRdb used MiXCR to reprocess the 5' RACE reads, holding one entry per CDR3 protein. Of a few hundred thousand distinct CDR3 sequences in the sample, roughly 7.5% were seen once. From germline, CDR1 is SGHTA and CDR2 FQGNSA. The CDR3 length is 14 residues. The V gene is TRBV7-2, the J gene TRBJ2-5; 7 positions match TRBD2. The TCR was taken from a man between 18 and 29 years old who received the YFV17D yellow fever vaccine. The sample in question was PBMCs, obtained about 41 days after the first yellow fever vaccination. For the CDR3, the DNA is TGTGCCAGCAGCTTAGACCCCTGGGCTAGCGGATTGGGCTTC. Amino acid sequence: CASSLDPWASGLGF. The entire variable domain, with the rest obtained from reference TRBV7-2 and TRBJ2-5, is as follows: GAGVSQSPSNKVTEKGKDVELRCDPISGHTALYWYRQSLGQGLEFLIYFQGNSAPDKSGLPSDRFSAERTGGSVSTLTIQRTQQEDSAVYLCASSLDPWASGLGFGPGTRLLVL.